Following are 19 T cell receptor beta chains from one sample sequenced in a study of shared clonotypes between healthy human individuals. Naivety among CD8 cells was defined by CD45RO negativity and positive CCR7 selection, thereby excluding terminally differentiated effector memory CD45RA+ cells. The method was immunoSEQ multiplex PCR; TCRdb's version includes in-frame clones alone and lacks a portion of them. The repertoire includes approximately 2,200,000 clones, about 92% of them detected once, and roughly 1.7% sits in the top ten. Input material: naive CD8+ T cells from PBMCs. The source is a man younger than 35 in good health. Some clones in this sample may be carry-over from other donors' samples.

As DNA, the CDR3 is TGTGCCAGCAGTCCCGGGACGGCAGCTAACTATGGCTACACCTTC. It is translated as CASSPGTAANYGYTF. The chain uses TRBV27 and TRBJ1-2; D possibly corresponds to TRBD1 (5 bases). CDR1 MNHEY and CDR2 SMNVEV come from the germline V gene (reference sequence). V was shortened by 5 bases and J by 0 bases, with 13 bases between the two germline ends. The CDR3 consists of 15 residues.

This rearrangement joins TRBV5-1 to TRBJ2-1, with 7 bases aligning to TRBD2. This CDR3 is built from 14 residues. Germline values: CDR1 SGHRS, CDR2 YFSETQ. The ends lost 0 bases at V and 5 bases at J; junction bases unmatched: 2. CDR3: CASSLDLADNEQFF. CDR3 DNA: TGCGCCAGCAGCTTGGATCTAGCGGACAATGAGCAGTTCTTC.

V is TRBV4-1 and J is TRBJ2-7, with D possibly TRBD1 on 6 matching bases. Trimming stripped 1 base from V and 2 bases from J, with 12 bases between. Germline CDR1 is MGHRA and CDR2 is YSYEKL. There are 15 residues in the CDR3. The CDR3 sequence is CASSQVKQGTYEQYF. The CDR3 DNA reads as TGCGCCAGCAGCCAAGTAAAACAGGGAACCTACGAGCAGTACTTC.

The chain employs TRBV13 and TRBJ2-5, with 11 bases lining up with TRBD2. CDR1 and CDR2 (germline): PRHDT, FYEKMQ (reference sequence). The CDR3 sequence is 17 residues long. The J segment lost 4 bases and the V segment lost 4 bases, leaving 11 bases of the junction unmatched. CDR3 sequence: CASSSRGLADLGETQYF. The CDR3 DNA follows: TGTGCCAGCAGCTCCCGGGGACTAGCGGACCTAGGAGAGACCCAGTACTTC.

DNA for the CDR3: TGCGCCAGCAGCCAAGCGGGACTAGCATCGTCCGAGCAGTACTTC. It is translated as CASSQAGLASSEQYF. The V gene is TRBV4-3, the J gene TRBJ2-7, with 9 bases that match TRBD2. From germline, CDR1 is LGHNA and CDR2 YSLEER. V lost 1 base, J lost 6 bases, and 7 bases stayed unmatched. The CDR3 runs to 15 residues.

The genes are TRBV30 and TRBJ2-1; 9 nucleotides agree with TRBD1. CDR1 and CDR2 (germline): GTSNPN, SVGIG (reference sequence). The CDR3 consists of 13 residues. Losses at the gene ends were 3 bases for V and 10 bases for J; bases not matched to a gene: 7. The CDR3 reads CAWSHTGGGEQFF. CDR3 DNA sequence: TGTGCCTGGAGCCATACAGGGGGCGGAGAGCAGTTCTTC.

In its sample, this clone was seen once. The chain joins TRBV7-9 to TRBJ2-5; no definite D call. The ends were cut back, 2 bases at V and 6 bases at J, with 16 bases in the middle. The CDR3 is 15 amino acids. Germline V gives CDR1 SEHNR, CDR2 FQNEAQ (reference sequence). DNA for the CDR3: TGTGCCAGCAGCTTATTTGCAGACCCGCGGAAGACCCAGTACTTC. It specifies CASSLFADPRKTQYF. Supplemented by reference TRBV7-9 and TRBJ2-5, the full variable domain reads DTGVSQNPRHKITKRGQNVTFRCDPISEHNRLYWYRQTLGQGPEFLTYFQNEAQLEKSRLLSDRFSAERPKGSFSTLEIQRTEQGDSAMYLCASSLFADPRKTQYFGPGTRLLVL.

The chain links TRBV19 to TRBJ2-7; TRBD1 aligns across 9 bases. The CDR3 contains 13 residues. V was pared by 6 bases and J by 4 bases, with 4 bases of the junction left unmatched. CDR1 LNHDA and CDR2 SQIVND come from the germline V gene (reference sequence). In nucleotides, the CDR3 is TGTGCCAGTAGGGACGGACAGGGGTACGAGCAGTACTTC. Protein: CASRDGQGYEQYF.

The chain is built from TRBV9 and TRBJ2-2, with D tentatively TRBD2 (5 bases). CDR1 and CDR2 (germline): SGDLS, YYNGEE. V shed 4 bases and J shed 6 bases, with 19 bases lying between them. This CDR3 is 16 amino acids long. The DNA for the CDR3 is TGTGCCAGCAGCTCCCGGGTGCAGGAAGCGGCCGGGGAGCTGTTTTTT. Protein product: CASSSRVQEAAGELFF.

V is TRBV27 and J is TRBJ1-1, with D unclear. The V and J ends lost 4 bases and 5 bases respectively, with 14 bases between them. This CDR3 comprises 14 residues. The germline V gene encodes CDR1 MNHEY and CDR2 SMNVEV (reference sequence). The CDR3 loop reads CASSSLNTQTEAFF. CDR3 sequence (DNA): TGTGCCAGCAGTTCCCTCAACACCCAAACTGAAGCTTTCTTT.

This clone appeared a few times. The V call is TRBV15, the J call TRBJ1-2; tentatively, D is TRBD1 (5 bases). V was trimmed by 5 bases and J by 2 bases, leaving 9 bases between them. Germline assignment: CDR1 LNHNV and CDR2 YYDKDF (reference sequence). This CDR3 comprises 13 residues. DNA of the CDR3: TGTGCCACCAGCCCGCGACAGAACTATGGCTACACCTTC. Its translation is CATSPRQNYGYTF.

A few counts support this clone. The chain joins TRBV7-9 to TRBJ2-1, with a weak D call TRBD2 (6 bases). Trimming pared 11 bases from V and 6 bases from J, leaving 17 bases between. The CDR3 totals 13 residues. The germline V gene has CDR1 SEHNR and CDR2 FQNEAQ (reference sequence). CDR3 DNA sequence: TGTGCCGGAGGGGACCCGCGGGGCAATGAGCAGTTCTTC. It specifies CAGGDPRGNEQFF.

On this clone: The same CDR3 arises from other DNA sequences in this sample as well. The chain joins TRBV27 to TRBJ2-7; 11 nucleotides line up with TRBD1. This CDR3 comprises 15 residues. The junction had 4 bases not matched to a gene; V was cut back by 2 bases and J by 4 bases. Germline CDR1 is MNHEY and CDR2 is SMNVEV (reference sequence). The CDR3 reads CASSLTGTGGYEQYF. In nucleotides, the CDR3 is TGTGCCAGCAGTTTAACCGGGACAGGGGGGTACGAGCAGTACTTC.

With respect to this clone: Other DNA sequences in this sample translate to the same CDR3. The chain has TRBV5-6 and TRBJ2-2; no definite D call. This CDR3 is built from 13 residues. Germline-derived CDR1 and CDR2 are SGHDT and YYEEEE. V was cut by 2 bases and J by 3 bases, with 5 bases left in between. This CDR3 reads CASSFGDTGELFF. The CDR3 DNA follows: TGTGCCAGCAGCTTTGGGGACACCGGGGAGCTGTTTTTT.

The chain joins TRBV19 to TRBJ1-5; 8 nucleotides align to TRBD1. V was clipped by 4 bases and J by 5 bases; unmatched bases: 10. Per the germline V gene, CDR1 is LNHDA and CDR2 is SQIVND (reference sequence). The CDR3 loop spans 16 amino acids. In DNA form, the CDR3 reads TGTGCCAGTAGTAGCCCTCAGGGACAGGACTATCAGCCCCAGCATTTT. This gives the protein CASSSPQGQDYQPQHF.

The chain recombines TRBV18 with TRBJ2-1, with D maybe TRBD2 (6 bases). V lost 4 bases, J lost 2 bases, and 12 bases lay in between. Per the germline V gene, CDR1 is KGHSH and CDR2 is LQKENI. This CDR3 comprises 15 residues. The CDR3 DNA follows: TGTGCCAGCTCACAAACGGGAGCTGCCTACAATGAGCAGTTCTTC. Encoded protein: CASSQTGAAYNEQFF. Drawing the rest from reference TRBV18 and TRBJ2-1, the complete variable domain is NAGVMQNPRHLVRRRGQEARLRCSPMKGHSHVYWYRQLPEEGLKFMVYLQKENIIDESGMPKERFSAEFPKEGPSILRIQQVVRGDSAAYFCASSQTGAAYNEQFFGPGTRLTVL.

V and J are TRBV2 and TRBJ1-5; 10 nucleotides agree with TRBD1. With V trimmed by 9 bases and J by 4 bases, 9 bases remained unmatched. The CDR3 runs 15 residues. The germline V gene has CDR1 SNHLY and CDR2 FYNNEI. The CDR3 DNA reads TGTGCCAGAGGATCAGGGGACAGGGGTAATCAGCCCCAGCATTTT. It specifies CARGSGDRGNQPQHF.

This clone was seen only once. The chain is built from TRBV7-9 and TRBJ2-3; D may correspond to TRBD1 or TRBD2 (6 bases each). V lost 1 base and J 0 bases, leaving 17 bases between the germline ends. The CDR3 has 18 residues. The V gene's germline CDR1 is SEHNR and CDR2 FQNEAQ (reference sequence). Written as DNA, the CDR3 is TGTGCCAGCAGCTTAGTTCACCTCGGGGGCCATAGCACAGATACGCAGTATTTT. Translating gives CASSLVHLGGHSTDTQYF.

V and J are TRBV7-9 and TRBJ2-3; TRBD2 matches 8 bases. In germline, CDR1 is SEHNR, CDR2 FQNEAQ (reference sequence). V dropped 5 bases and J dropped 6; count of bases not matched to a gene: 10. This CDR3 spans 15 amino acids. CDR3 loop: CASSHNLAGADTQYF. CDR3 coding DNA: TGTGCCAGCAGCCACAATCTAGCGGGCGCCGATACGCAGTATTTT.